This TCR beta chain was identified during a study of regulatory T cells in long-lasting Graves disease. Study outcomes and limitations: When disease was persistent, TRBV28, TRBJ1-2 and TRBJ2-5 were the favored segments. The researchers studied only peripheral blood, not thyroid tissue. Persistent Graves' cases showed lower TCR diversity than newly diagnosed cases.

J lost 5 bases, V lost 8 bases, and 6 bases had no gene match. This CDR3 has 14 amino acids. The germline V gene encodes CDR1 ENHRY and CDR2 SYGVKD. In this sample, this clonotype turned up many times. Its antigen remains unidentified. HTBI primers from iRepertoire and Arm-PCR of CDR3 regions yielded the TCR beta libraries. Per the authors' pipeline: Samples jointly harbored roughly 62 TRBV and approximately 15 TRBJ segments. One entry per CDR3 protein, called by TCRdb with MiXCR from the multiplex PCR reads. The V and J calls shown here were made by TCRdb, not taken from the authors' results. The sample holds around 400,000 distinct CDR3 sequences, 21% seen once. Time point here: persistent/refractory GD, antithyroid drugs over 5 years with positive TRAb. The TCR library was made from RNA that had been extracted from PBMCs in TRIzol.

The starting material was peripheral blood mononuclear cells (PBMCs), obtained when the disease was refractory, from a patient treated with antithyroid drugs. The sequence was collected from a female donor with Graves disease. The chain combines TRBV10-3 with TRBJ2-5; 12 bases match TRBD1. The CDR3 DNA reads as TGTGCCATCGAGGGACAGGGGGCTAGGGAGACCCAGTACTTC. Amino acids: CAIEGQGARETQYF.